These 6 T cell receptor beta chains originate from one sample sequenced in a study of cytotoxic CD8 clonotypes in ibrutinib-treated CLL. Clones were sequenced by immunoSEQ multiplex PCR, and TCRdb holds only the in-frame ones, with some missing. The repertoire consists of about 310,000 clones, with roughly 85% occurring once and the leading ten covering roughly 6.3%. The sequences come from PBMCs, collected before ibrutinib treatment. The source is a human donor with chronic lymphocytic leukemia.

This clone was counted a single time. The chain couples TRBV5-1 to TRBJ2-1; 12 nucleotides align to TRBD2. The CDR3 extends over 17 amino acids. Germline values: CDR1 SGHRS, CDR2 YFSETQ. V was clipped by 1 base and J by 4 bases; unmatched bases: 6. The CDR3 protein is CASSLYASGRVYNEQFF. For the CDR3, the DNA is TGCGCCAGCAGCTTGTACGCTAGCGGGAGGGTTTACAATGAGCAGTTCTTC.

The J gene is TRBJ2-5, the V gene TRBV5-1, with D maybe TRBD1 (6 bases). The CDR3 spans 15 residues. V was trimmed by 4 bases and J by 2 bases, leaving 15 bases between them. Germline loops: CDR1 SGHRS, CDR2 YFSETQ. CDR3 protein: CASSQTGDKQETQYF. In DNA, the CDR3 is TGCGCCAGCAGCCAGACAGGAGACAAACAAGAGACCCAGTACTTC.

The chain links TRBV29-1 to TRBJ1-3; 7 bases agree with TRBD1. The trim removed 6 bases at V and 1 base at J, leaving 3 bases unmatched. The germline V gene encodes CDR1 SQVTM and CDR2 ANQGSEA. The CDR3 is made up of 13 amino acids. The CDR3 bases are TGCAGCGTCCAGACAGGGTCTGGAAACACCATATATTTT. This encodes CSVQTGSGNTIYF.

The chain is built from TRBV30 and TRBJ2-3; 7 nucleotides match TRBD2. Germline V gene sequence: CDR1 GTSNPN, CDR2 SVGIG (reference sequence). V dropped 0 bases and J dropped 4; count of bases not matched to a gene: 13. CDR3 length: 17 amino acids. For the CDR3, the DNA is TGTGCCTGGAGTGTAAGGGTTTGGGGGGGAACGGCAGATACGCAGTATTTT. This encodes CAWSVRVWGGTADTQYF. The full variable domain, completed using reference TRBV30 and TRBJ2-3, is SQTIHQWPATLVQPVGSPLSLECTVEGTSNPNLYWYRQAAGRGLQLLFYSVGIGQISSEVPQNLSASRPQDRQFILSSKKLLLSDSGFYLCAWSVRVWGGTADTQYFGPGTRLTVL.

The chain combines TRBV6-1 with TRBJ1-4, with D perhaps matching TRBD1 (5 bases). Germline V lookup: CDR1 MNHNS, CDR2 SASEGT. The CDR3 consists of 17 residues. V was pared by 1 base and J by 4 bases, with 16 bases between. This CDR3 reads CASSEGYRGYSNEKLFF. The CDR3 coding sequence is TGTGCCAGCAGTGAAGGATATAGGGGCTATAGTAATGAAAAACTGTTTTTT.

This clone has a single count. V and J are TRBV18 and TRBJ1-1, with unresolved D. Trimming took off 2 bases at V and 2 bases at J, with 18 bases between the two ends. Germline V CDR1 and CDR2: KGHSH, LQKENI. The CDR3 consists of 17 residues. CDR3 DNA sequence: TGTGCCAGCTCACCATCCGGACGCCCGCGTCAAAACACTGAAGCTTTCTTT. Protein sequence: CASSPSGRPRQNTEAFF.